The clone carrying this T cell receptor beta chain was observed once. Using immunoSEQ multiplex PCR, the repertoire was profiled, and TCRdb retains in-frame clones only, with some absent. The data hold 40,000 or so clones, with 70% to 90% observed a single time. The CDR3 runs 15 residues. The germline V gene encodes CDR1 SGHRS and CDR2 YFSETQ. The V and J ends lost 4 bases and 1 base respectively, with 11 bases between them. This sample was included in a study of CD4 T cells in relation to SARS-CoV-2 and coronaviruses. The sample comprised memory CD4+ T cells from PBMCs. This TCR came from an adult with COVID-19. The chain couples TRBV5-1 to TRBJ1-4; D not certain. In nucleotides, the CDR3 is TGCGCCAGCAGCCCTGGGAGGGTAACTAATGAAAAACTGTTTTTT. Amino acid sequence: CASSPGRVTNEKLFF. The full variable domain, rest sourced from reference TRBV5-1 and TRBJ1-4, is KAGVTQTPRYLIKTRGQQVTLSCSPISGHRSVSWYQQTPGQGLQFLFEYFSETQRNKGNFPGRFSGRQFSNSRSEMNVSTLELGDSALYLCASSPGRVTNEKLFFGSGTQLSVL.